The 16 T cell receptor beta chains below were found in one sample sequenced in a study of CD8+ T cells in alopecia areata. RNA was extracted and reverse transcribed into cDNA as the sequencing template. Produced via immunoSEQ multiplex PCR; TCRdb's table is partial and in-frame only. The sample holds more than 95,000 clones; approximately 52% are singletons and the top ten take roughly 30%. Treatment denoted: oral pan-JAK inhibitor, 5-10 mg twice daily. The material was CD8+ T cells sorted from blood, obtained at week 4, from a patient treated with tofacitinib. The receptors shown here come from a human donor with alopecia areata.

This clone has only a few counts. J is TRBJ2-3 and V is TRBV6-5, with D possibly TRBD2 on 6 matching bases. CDR3 size: 16 residues. Per the germline V gene, CDR1 is MNHEY and CDR2 is SVGAGI. V lost 2 bases, J lost 4 bases, and 16 bases lay in between. The CDR3 here is CASSYGGTGSPDTQYF. CDR3 DNA sequence: TGTGCCAGCAGTTACGGCGGGACCGGATCTCCAGATACGCAGTATTTT.

This clone was recorded a few times. The V gene is TRBV25-1, the J gene TRBJ2-7, with D possibly TRBD1 on 5 matching bases. The length of the CDR3 is 14 residues. Trimming stripped 4 bases from V and 2 bases from J, with 12 bases between. Germline V gene sequence: CDR1 MGHDK, CDR2 SYGVNS. This CDR3 reads CASSATDKTYEQYF. CDR3 DNA: TGTGCCAGCAGTGCAACGGACAAGACCTACGAGCAGTACTTC.

There are a few counts of this clone. The rearrangement uses TRBV11-2 and TRBJ1-1; D remains ambiguous. CDR1 is SGHAT and CDR2 is FQNNGV in the germline V gene. The CDR3 contains 13 residues. Trimming shortened V by 4 bases and J by 1 base, and 7 bases separated the two germline ends. The CDR3 reads CASSYGGNTEAFF. Written as DNA, the CDR3 is TGTGCCAGCAGCTACGGTGGGAACACTGAAGCTTTCTTT.

The chain links TRBV4-3 to TRBJ2-1; D might be TRBD1 or TRBD2, each matching 5 bases. Per the germline V gene, CDR1 is LGHNA and CDR2 is YSLEER. The CDR3 runs to 14 residues. V lost 4 bases and J 5 bases, leaving 12 bases between the germline ends. The CDR3 loop is CASSLTGANNEQFF. The DNA of the CDR3 is TGCGCCAGCAGCCTCACCGGGGCAAACAATGAGCAGTTCTTC.

This clone appeared a single time. The genes are TRBV23-1 and TRBJ2-5; no definite D call. TRBV23-1 is sorted into the ORF group, with uncertain function. The CDR3 totals 17 residues. The V gene lost 0 bases and the J gene lost 2 bases, with 16 bases spanning the gap. The CDR3 protein is CASSQSGSPEGQETQYF. CDR3 bases: TGCGCCAGCAGTCAATCCGGTTCCCCCGAAGGGCAAGAGACCCAGTACTTC.

This clone was counted between two and nine times. This sequence joins TRBV30 and TRBJ1-2; no clear D. Germline V gives CDR1 GTSNPN, CDR2 SVGIG (reference sequence). The CDR3 is 13 amino acids. V gave up 0 bases and J gave up 5 bases, with 10 bases separating them. The DNA for the CDR3 is TGTGCCTGGAGTGTTTCCGTAACTTATGGCTACACCTTC. Translating it yields CAWSVSVTYGYTF. The full variable domain, completed using reference TRBV30 and TRBJ1-2, is SQTIHQWPATLVQPVGSPLSLECTVEGTSNPNLYWYRQAAGRGLQLLFYSVGIGQISSEVPQNLSASRPQDRQFILSSKKLLLSDSGFYLCAWSVSVTYGYTFGSGTRLTVV.

The chain links TRBV9 to TRBJ2-1; D ambiguous. The CDR3 covers 13 residues. The V gene's germline CDR1 is SGDLS and CDR2 YYNGEE. The V and J ends lost 0 bases and 2 bases respectively, with 3 bases between them. CDR3 sequence: CASSVDTYNEQFF. The DNA for the CDR3 is TGTGCCAGCAGCGTAGACACCTACAATGAGCAGTTCTTC. Using reference TRBV9 and TRBJ2-1 for the parts outside the CDR3, the full variable domain is DSGVTQTPKHLITATGQRVTLRCSPRSGDLSVYWYQQSLDQGLQFLIQYYNGEERAKGNILERFSAQQFPDLHSELNLSSLELGDSALYFCASSVDTYNEQFFGPGTRLTVL.

In this sample, this clone turned up a few times. The rearrangement uses TRBV7-6 and TRBJ2-3; 7 bases map to TRBD1. This CDR3 has 15 amino acids. Germline CDR1 and CDR2: SGHVS and FNYEAQ. V lost 5 bases, J lost 2 bases, and 7 bases stayed unmatched. The CDR3 DNA follows: TGTGCCAGCAGCCAAGGGGACAGAGTCACAGATACGCAGTATTTT. Residues: CASSQGDRVTDTQYF.

With respect to this clone: A read error may account for a junction end that differs from germline. CDR3 coding DNA: TGTGCCACCAGCAGAGACAGGGGCGGGCAGGTGAATATCTTC. As protein: CATSRDRGGQVNIF. This sequence joins TRBV15 and TRBJ2-1; TRBD1 is a possible D gene (6 bases). Germline V lookup: CDR1 LNHNV, CDR2 YYDKDF (reference sequence). The CDR3 has 14 amino acids. The variable domain in full, with the rest retrieved from reference TRBV15 and TRBJ2-1, is DAMVIQNPRYQVTQFGKPVTLSCSQTLNHNVMYWYQQKSSQAPKLLFHYYDKDFNNEADTPDNFQSRRPNTSFCFLDIRSPGLGDTAMYLCATSRDRGGQVNIFGPGTRLTVL.

The chain links TRBV2 to TRBJ2-3, with TRBD2 matching 7 bases. The V gene's germline CDR1 is SNHLY and CDR2 FYNNEI. Trimming took 3 bases from V and 1 from J; bases not matched to a gene: 4. CDR3 size: 15 residues. CDR3 coding DNA: TGTGCCAGCAGTGATCCCAGCGGGGGCACAGATACGCAGTATTTT. The encoded protein is CASSDPSGGTDTQYF.

V and J are TRBV6-5 and TRBJ1-6; TRBD1 agrees at 7 bases. Trimming took 6 bases from V and 14 from J; bases not matched to a gene: 13. Germline V gene data show CDR1 as MNHEY and CDR2 as SVGAGI. This CDR3 region has 14 residues. For the CDR3, the DNA is TGTGCCAGCAGACCGGGACAGAGGGAGTTAGCCCTCCACTTT. Protein product: CASRPGQRELALHF.

As DNA, the CDR3 is TGTGCCAGCAGCGATTCCGGGGGCCAAGAGACCCAGTACTTC. This encodes CASSDSGGQETQYF. The chain joins TRBV7-9 to TRBJ2-5; tentatively, D is TRBD2 (6 bases). The germline V gene encodes CDR1 SEHNR and CDR2 FQNEAQ (reference sequence). Trimming pared 5 bases from V and 1 base from J, leaving 11 bases between. CDR3 length equals 14 residues.

This sequence joins TRBV13 and TRBJ2-1, with 8 bases aligning to TRBD1. The CDR3 loop spans 15 amino acids. Germline CDR1 PRHDT, CDR2 FYEKMQ (reference sequence). V lost 5 bases and J lost 7; bases outside the gene matches: 10. The CDR3 spells CASSPKDRVWNEQFF. DNA for the CDR3: TGTGCCAGCAGCCCCAAGGACAGGGTTTGGAATGAGCAGTTCTTC.

This clone has just a few counts. The chain uses TRBV2 and TRBJ2-1, with TRBD1 identical over 10 bases. The ends lost 9 bases at V and 6 bases at J; junction bases unmatched: 5. Germline CDR1 SNHLY, CDR2 FYNNEI. The CDR3 covers 13 residues. CDR3 sequence (DNA): TGTGCCAGTCGGGACAGGGGATTCAATGAGCAGTTCTTC. It codes for CASRDRGFNEQFF.

The V and J genes are TRBV19 and TRBJ2-1, with D perhaps matching TRBD2 (5 bases). Germline lookup yields CDR1 LNHDA and CDR2 SQIVND (reference sequence). Trimming removed 1 base from V and 0 bases from J, with 10 bases in between. The CDR3 totals 16 residues. CDR3 region: CASSIVTGSSYNEQFF. CDR3 nucleotides: TGTGCCAGTAGTATAGTAACGGGGAGCTCCTACAATGAGCAGTTCTTC.

The chain links TRBV5-1 to TRBJ1-2; TRBD1 is a possible D gene (5 bases). V was trimmed by 4 bases and J by 4 bases, leaving 17 bases between them. CDR1 and CDR2 (germline): SGHRS, YFSETQ. CDR3 size: 15 residues. The CDR3 here is CASSDHRDGPYGYTF. In DNA, the CDR3 is TGCGCCAGCAGCGATCACCGGGACGGGCCCTATGGCTACACCTTC. The variable domain in full, completed from reference TRBV5-1 and TRBJ1-2, reads KAGVTQTPRYLIKTRGQQVTLSCSPISGHRSVSWYQQTPGQGLQFLFEYFSETQRNKGNFPGRFSGRQFSNSRSEMNVSTLELGDSALYLCASSDHRDGPYGYTFGSGTRLTVV.